This T cell receptor beta chain was identified during a study of cytomegalovirus exposure and HLA in healthy donors. Background on the study: An earlier analysis found roughly 100 million unique TCR beta sequences from 150 million to 200 million T cells.

The CDR3 loop spans 16 amino acids. J gave up 2 bases and V 5 bases, and 8 bases lay outside the gene matches. Looked up from germline, CDR1 is SGHTA and CDR2 is FQGNSA. About this clone itself: Its antigen is undetermined.

The study ran its PCR with 60 Vbeta and 13 Jbeta primers. Assay used: immunoSEQ multiplex PCR; TCRdb lists only in-frame clones, some missing. The data show about 130,000 clones, roughly 80% seen once. Study-level points and caveats: Presence/absence analyses rested on an assumption that sequencing depth was roughly uniform across donors. Later work found that TCR association rates differed between HLA loci; DRB1 had the most and HLA-C the fewest. Most of the CMV-associated TCR beta chains (in a later analysis) appeared to be HLA-restricted.

This receptor was taken from a man aged 35-49 years in good health and CMV-seronegative. V is TRBV7-2 and J is TRBJ2-1; 8 positions agree with TRBD2. The sample comprised PBMCs. CDR3 DNA: TGTGCCAGCAGCCTACAAGGGACTAGGACCTACAATGAGCAGTTCTTC. It codes for CASSLQGTRTYNEQFF.